The rows below give T cell receptor beta chains drawn from one sample of a study of shared clonotypes between healthy human individuals. The table came from immunoSEQ multiplex PCR; TCRdb's copy has only in-frame clones and leaves some out. The data hold about 700,000 clones, with 74% observed a single time. The sequenced material came from memory CD4+ T cells sorted from blood. The receptors were sampled from a woman aged 25 to 39 in good health. CDR3s include the opening cysteine and the closing phenylalanine or tryptophan.

CDR3 length,V gene,J gene,CDR3 protein
15,TRBV5-4,TRBJ1-2,CASSPGTGGGYGYTF
14,TRBV18,TRBJ2-7,CASSQQGSQAEQYF
15,TRBV4-1,TRBJ2-7,CASSQPGQGLYEQYF
15,TRBV7-9,TRBJ2-7,CASSSPGTGFYEQYF
13,TRBV5-4,TRBJ2-7,CASSFPNIHEQYF
13,TRBV29-1,TRBJ1-5,CSVGDRDNQPQHF
13,TRBV9,TRBJ2-1,CASSLLLHNEQFF
18,TRBV7-2,TRBJ1-2,CASSSTGGTRKYFYGYTF
12,TRBV19,TRBJ2-1,CASSGASDEQFF
11,TRBV27,TRBJ1-1,CARIKGAKAFF
14,TRBV2,TRBJ2-5,CASSEWGREETQYF
12,TRBV19,TRBJ1-2,CASRWGIYGYTF
15,TRBV14,TRBJ2-7,CASSPLDRGLYEQYF
16,TRBV7-9,TRBJ1-3,CASSLLMYTGGNTIYF
15,TRBV7-9,TRBJ2-2,CASSSGDRNTGELFF
14,TRBV28,TRBJ2-1,CASSLGQGSNEQFF
15,TRBV7-8,TRBJ1-4,CASSLEGQNNEKLFF
15,TRBV2,TRBJ1-6,CASSEIRQSNSPLHF
15,TRBV28,TRBJ2-7,CASSINRKSSYEQYF
18,TRBV15,TRBJ2-2,CATAGRPSTGLGTGELFF
15,TRBV6-6,TRBJ2-7,CASSPRSGATYEQYF
16,TRBV28,TRBJ2-1,CASTPTKVRRGNEQFF
15,TRBV2,TRBJ2-1,CASRLQGVSYNEQFF
15,TRBV9,TRBJ2-1,CASSGEASGYNEQFF
16,TRBV7-9,TRBJ1-5,CASSLGDGSSNQPQHF
14,TRBV5-5,TRBJ2-5,CASSLLGQGETQYF
13,TRBV6-5,TRBJ2-4,CASRRDSKNIQYF
16,TRBV5-4,TRBJ2-2,CASSLAPGQGAGELFF
15,TRBV10-3,TRBJ2-5,CAISKTGTAQETQYF
17,TRBV2,TRBJ2-7,CASSGSRSGRAMREQYF
14,TRBV7-9,TRBJ2-5,CASSYDPNQETQYF
15,TRBV6-1,TRBJ1-2,CASSEEGLANYGYTF
19,TRBV5-1,TRBJ2-3,CASHGQVGLDAFSTDTQYF
14,TRBV5-4,TRBJ2-2,CASRPGFNTGELFF
13,TRBV2,TRBJ2-7,CASLAGVPYEQYF
11,TRBV11-1,TRBJ2-1,CASSRGHEQFF
14,TRBV30,TRBJ1-5,CAWRGRQENQPQHF
15,TRBV7-9,TRBJ1-5,CASSLGGFVKEPQHF
15,TRBV27,TRBJ2-1,CASSGGVGSYNEQFF
14,TRBV2,TRBJ1-5,CASSEALSSQPQHF
11,TRBV29-1,TRBJ1-2,CSVEAITTYTF
18,TRBV5-1,TRBJ2-7,CASSLSRDPALSSYEQYF
15,TRBV4-1,TRBJ1-4,CASSDPGTGGQKLFF
15,TRBV2,TRBJ1-2,CASSYPGGSLYGYTF
16,TRBV28,TRBJ2-3,CASSPNIGRNTDTQYF
14,TRBV10-1,TRBJ1-5,CASRGHYSNQPQHF
14,TRBV5-1,TRBJ1-4,CASSLQTGNEKLFF
15,TRBV10-2,TRBJ2-3,CASRTLAGGPDTQYF
14,TRBV2,TRBJ1-1,CASRKTGALFEAFF
18,TRBV11-2,TRBJ2-2,CASRSRTSGRAGGGELFF
16,TRBV5-1,TRBJ2-2,CASSLESRGHTGELFF
12,TRBV5-5,TRBJ1-4,CASSWTGEKLFF
12,TRBV5-1,TRBJ2-3,CASRVPEDTQYF
17,TRBV14,TRBJ1-4,CASSRWQKIATNEKLFF
15,TRBV27,TRBJ2-7,CASSLFSERIYEQYF
16,TRBV5-4,TRBJ1-2,CASSRGQGRDLDGYTF
15,TRBV6-1,TRBJ2-1,CASSELSAAYNEQFF
14,TRBV27,TRBJ2-7,CASSFRGGTYEQYF
13,TRBV10-3,TRBJ1-4,CAISGQGDEKLFF
14,TRBV2,TRBJ2-7,CASSVGTHGGEQYF